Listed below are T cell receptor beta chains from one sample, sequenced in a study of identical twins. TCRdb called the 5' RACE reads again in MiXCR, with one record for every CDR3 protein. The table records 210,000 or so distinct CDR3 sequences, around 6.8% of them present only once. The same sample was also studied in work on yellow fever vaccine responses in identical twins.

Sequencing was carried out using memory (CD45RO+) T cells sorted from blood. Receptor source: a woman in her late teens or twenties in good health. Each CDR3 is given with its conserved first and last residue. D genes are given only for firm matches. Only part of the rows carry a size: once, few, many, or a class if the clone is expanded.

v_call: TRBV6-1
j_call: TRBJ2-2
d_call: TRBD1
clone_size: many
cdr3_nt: TGTGCCAGCAGCCCCACAGGGGAAACCGGGGAGCTGTTTTTT
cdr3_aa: CASSPTGETGELFF

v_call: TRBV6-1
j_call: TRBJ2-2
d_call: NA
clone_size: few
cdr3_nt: TGTGCCAGCAGTGCGAGGGTGGGGACCGGGGAGCTGTTTTTT
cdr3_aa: CASSARVGTGELFF

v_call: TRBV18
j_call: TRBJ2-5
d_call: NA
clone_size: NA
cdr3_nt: TGTGCCAGCTCAGAGCAAGAGACCCAGTACTTC
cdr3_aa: CASSEQETQYF

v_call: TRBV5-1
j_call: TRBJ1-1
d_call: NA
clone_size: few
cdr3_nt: TGCGCCAGCAGCTTGGACGTCCAGGGGATAGACACTGAAGCTTTCTTT
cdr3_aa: CASSLDVQGIDTEAFF

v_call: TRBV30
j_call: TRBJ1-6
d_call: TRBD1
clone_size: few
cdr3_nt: TGTGCCTCCACGGACAGGGGGCTATCACCCCTCCACTTT
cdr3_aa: CASTDRGLSPLHF

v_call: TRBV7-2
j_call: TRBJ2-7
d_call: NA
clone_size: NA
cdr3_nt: TGTGCCAGCAGCTTAGACGGCGGGGCTAGCTCCTACGAGCAGTACTTC
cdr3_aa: CASSLDGGASSYEQYF

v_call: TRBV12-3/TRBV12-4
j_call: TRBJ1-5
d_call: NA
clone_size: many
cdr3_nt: TGTGCCAGCACTTCTCAGGGTAATCAGCCCCAGCATTTT
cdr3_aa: CASTSQGNQPQHF

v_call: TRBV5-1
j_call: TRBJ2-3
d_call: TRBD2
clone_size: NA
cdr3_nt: TGCGCCAGCAGCCCCCGGGAGGGTGTCACAGATACGCAGTATTTT
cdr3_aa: CASSPREGVTDTQYF

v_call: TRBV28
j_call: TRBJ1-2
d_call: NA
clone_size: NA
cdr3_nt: TGTGCCAGCAGTTTTGGCAGCTATGGCTACACCTTC
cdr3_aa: CASSFGSYGYTF

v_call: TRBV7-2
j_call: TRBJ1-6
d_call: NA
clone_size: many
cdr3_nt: TGTGCCAGCAGCCACGGACAGAAAAATTCACCCCTCCACTTT
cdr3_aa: CASSHGQKNSPLHF

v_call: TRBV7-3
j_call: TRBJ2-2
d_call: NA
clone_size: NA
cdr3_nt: TGTGCCAGCAGTCGAAGGACAGCTGCGAACACCGGGGAGCTGTTTTTT
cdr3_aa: CASSRRTAANTGELFF

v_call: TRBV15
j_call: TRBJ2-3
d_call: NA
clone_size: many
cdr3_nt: TGTGCCACCAGCAGGACGAAAAAAACATCCACAGATACGCAGTATTTT
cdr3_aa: CATSRTKKTSTDTQYF

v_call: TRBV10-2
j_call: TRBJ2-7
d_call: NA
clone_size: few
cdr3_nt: TGCGCCAGCAGTGAGTCCATAGCGGCCGAGCAGTACTTC
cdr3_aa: CASSESIAAEQYF

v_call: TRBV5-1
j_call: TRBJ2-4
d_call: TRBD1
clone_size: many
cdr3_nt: TGCGCCAGCAGTCCGGGACAGGTCGTCGCGGCAAACATTCAGTACTTC
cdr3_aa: CASSPGQVVAANIQYF

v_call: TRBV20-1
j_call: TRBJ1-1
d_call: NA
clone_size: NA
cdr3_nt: TGCAGTGCTAGATATTTGGGGCCTAACACTGAAGCTTTCTTT
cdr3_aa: CSARYLGPNTEAFF

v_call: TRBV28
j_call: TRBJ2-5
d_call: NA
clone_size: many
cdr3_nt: TGTGCCAGCAGTTTATTTAGGAACTCCCAAGAGACCCAGTACTTC
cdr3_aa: CASSLFRNSQETQYF

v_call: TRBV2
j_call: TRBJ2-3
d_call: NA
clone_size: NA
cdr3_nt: TGTGCCAGCAGAACGGGAGCTAGCACAGATACGCAGTATTTT
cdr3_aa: CASRTGASTDTQYF

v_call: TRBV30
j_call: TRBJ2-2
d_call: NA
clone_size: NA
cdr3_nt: TGTGCCTGGAGTGATGGTAGGAGGAGCGGGGAGCTGTTTTTT
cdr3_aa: CAWSDGRRSGELFF

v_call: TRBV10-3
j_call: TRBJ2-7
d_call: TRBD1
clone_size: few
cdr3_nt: TGTGCCATCAGTGGGACAACCGGGACAGGGAGAAACGAGCAGTACTTC
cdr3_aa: CAISGTTGTGRNEQYF

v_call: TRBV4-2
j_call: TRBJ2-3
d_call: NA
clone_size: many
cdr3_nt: TGTGCCAGCAGCCAAGAATTGGGGTCTAGCACAGATACGCAGTATTTT
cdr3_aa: CASSQELGSSTDTQYF

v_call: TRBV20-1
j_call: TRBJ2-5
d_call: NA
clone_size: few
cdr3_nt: TGCAGTGCTATTACGCTGCTAGGGACGAAGGACCAGTACTTC
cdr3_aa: CSAITLLGTKDQYF

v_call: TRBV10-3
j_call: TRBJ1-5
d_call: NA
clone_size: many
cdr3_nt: TGTGCCATCAGTGGGGGGGATCAGCCCCAGCATTTT
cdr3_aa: CAISGGDQPQHF

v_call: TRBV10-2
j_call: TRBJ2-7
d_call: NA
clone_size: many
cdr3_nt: TGCGCCAGCAGTGATATTCCGGGTGGCGAGCAGTACTTC
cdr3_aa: CASSDIPGGEQYF

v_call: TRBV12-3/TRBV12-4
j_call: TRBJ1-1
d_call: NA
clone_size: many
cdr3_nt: TGTGCCAGCAGTATTTCACGTAACACTGAAGCTTTCTTT
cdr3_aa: CASSISRNTEAFF

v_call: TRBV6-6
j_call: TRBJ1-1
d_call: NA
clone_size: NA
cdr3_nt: TGTGCCAGCAGTTACTCGAAAACCACTGAAGCTTTCTTT
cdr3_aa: CASSYSKTTEAFF

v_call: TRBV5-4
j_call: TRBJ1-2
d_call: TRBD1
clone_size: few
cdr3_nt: TGTGCCAGCAGCTTGGCGGGAGGGGGCGATGGCTACACCTTC
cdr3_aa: CASSLAGGGDGYTF

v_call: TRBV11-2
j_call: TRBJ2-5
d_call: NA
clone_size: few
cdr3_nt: TGTGCCAGCAGCCAAATTACAGGGTTCTCTTACCAAGAGACCCAGTACTTC
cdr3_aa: CASSQITGFSYQETQYF

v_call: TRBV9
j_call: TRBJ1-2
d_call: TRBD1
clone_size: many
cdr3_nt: TGTGCCAGCAGCGTAGTAAAGACAGGGGGCTATGGCTACACCTTC
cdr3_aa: CASSVVKTGGYGYTF

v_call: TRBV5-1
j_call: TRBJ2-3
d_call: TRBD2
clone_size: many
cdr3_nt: TGCGCCAGCAGCCCAGGTGGGCTAGCGGGAGGAGCAGATACGCAGTATTTT
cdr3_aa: CASSPGGLAGGADTQYF

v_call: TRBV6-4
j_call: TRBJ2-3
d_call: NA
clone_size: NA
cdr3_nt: TGTGCCAGCAGTGTCAGACTGGCAGATACGCAGTATTTT
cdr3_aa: CASSVRLADTQYF

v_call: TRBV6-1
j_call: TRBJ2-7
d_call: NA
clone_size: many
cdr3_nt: TGTGCCAGCAGTGAACTCAGCGAGCAGTACTTC
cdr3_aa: CASSELSEQYF

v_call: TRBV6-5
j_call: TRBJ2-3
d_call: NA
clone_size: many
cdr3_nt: TGTGCCAGCAGTTCCTCTCGGGGGACAGATACGCAGTATTTT
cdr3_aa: CASSSSRGTDTQYF

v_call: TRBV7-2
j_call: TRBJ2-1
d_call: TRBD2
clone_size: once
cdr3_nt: TGTGCCAGCACTCGCCCCGGGACTAGCGGGTCTTATGAGCAGTTCTTC
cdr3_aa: CASTRPGTSGSYEQFF

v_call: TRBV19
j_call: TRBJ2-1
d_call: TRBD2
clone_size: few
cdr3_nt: TGTGCCAGTAGTAGACATAGCGGGGAGCAGTTCTTC
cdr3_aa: CASSRHSGEQFF

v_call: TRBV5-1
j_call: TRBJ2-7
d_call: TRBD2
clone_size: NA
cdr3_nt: TGCGCCAGCAGCCGTGGGGGACTAGCGGACCATAGGGAGCAGTACTTC
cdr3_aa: CASSRGGLADHREQYF

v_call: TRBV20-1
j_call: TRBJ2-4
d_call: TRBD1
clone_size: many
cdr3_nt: TGCAGTGCTTACGGGACAGGCGGCAAAAACATTCAGTACTTC
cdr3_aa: CSAYGTGGKNIQYF

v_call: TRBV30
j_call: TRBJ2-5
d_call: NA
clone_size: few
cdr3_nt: TGTGCCTGGAGGGGCCAGGCCCAAGAGACCCAGTACTTC
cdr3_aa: CAWRGQAQETQYF

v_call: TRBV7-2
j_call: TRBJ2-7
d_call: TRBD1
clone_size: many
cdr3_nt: TGTGCCAGCAACCTCGGGACAGGGGCCTACGAGCAGTACTTC
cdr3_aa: CASNLGTGAYEQYF

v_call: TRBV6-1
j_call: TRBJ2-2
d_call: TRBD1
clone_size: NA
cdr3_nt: TGTGCCAGCAGAAGCCAGGGACAGGGGGGGGCCGGGGAGCTGTTTTTT
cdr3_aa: CASRSQGQGGAGELFF

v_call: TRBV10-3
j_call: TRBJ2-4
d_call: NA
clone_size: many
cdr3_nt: TGTGCCTCACAACCTAACAGGGTATTGAACATTCAGTACTTC
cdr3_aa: CASQPNRVLNIQYF

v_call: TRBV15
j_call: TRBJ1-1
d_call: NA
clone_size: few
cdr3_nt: TGTGCCACCACGCGGGGGGGGCGCAGCAACACTGAAGCTTTCTTT
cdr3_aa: CATTRGGRSNTEAFF

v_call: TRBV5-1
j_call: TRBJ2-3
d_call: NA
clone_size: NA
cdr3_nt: TGCGCCAGCAGCTTGTTTCGGGGTCTAGGGGAGAGGGCAGATACGCAGTATTTT
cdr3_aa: CASSLFRGLGERADTQYF